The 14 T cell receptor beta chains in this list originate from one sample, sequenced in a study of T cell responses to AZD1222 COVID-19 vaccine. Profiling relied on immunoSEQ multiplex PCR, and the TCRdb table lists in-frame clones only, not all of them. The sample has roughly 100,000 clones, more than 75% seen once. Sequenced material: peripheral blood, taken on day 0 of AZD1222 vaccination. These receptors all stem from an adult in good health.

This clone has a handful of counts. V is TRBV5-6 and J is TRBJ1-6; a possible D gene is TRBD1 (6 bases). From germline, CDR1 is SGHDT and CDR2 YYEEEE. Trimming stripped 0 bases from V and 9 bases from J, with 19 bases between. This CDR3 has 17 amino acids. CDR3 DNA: TGTGCCAGCAGCTTGGGGTTACAGGGTCGATGGGGTTCACCCCTCCACTTT. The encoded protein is CASSLGLQGRWGSPLHF.

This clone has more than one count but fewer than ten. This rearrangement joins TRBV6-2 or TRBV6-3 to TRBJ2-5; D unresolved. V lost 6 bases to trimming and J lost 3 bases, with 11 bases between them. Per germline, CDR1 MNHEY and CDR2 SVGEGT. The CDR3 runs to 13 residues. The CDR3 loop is CASSSDEKETQYF. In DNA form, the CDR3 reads TGTGCCAGCAGCTCCGACGAAAAAGAGACCCAGTACTTC.

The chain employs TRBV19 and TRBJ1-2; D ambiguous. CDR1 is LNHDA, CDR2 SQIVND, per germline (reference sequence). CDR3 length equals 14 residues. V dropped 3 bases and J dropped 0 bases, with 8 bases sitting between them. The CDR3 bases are TGTGCCAGTAGTATTGGTAACTCTAACTATGGCTACACCTTC. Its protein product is CASSIGNSNYGYTF.

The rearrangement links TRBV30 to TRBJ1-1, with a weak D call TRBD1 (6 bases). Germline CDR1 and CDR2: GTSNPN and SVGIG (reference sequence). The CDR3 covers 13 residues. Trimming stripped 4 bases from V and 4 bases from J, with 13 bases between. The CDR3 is CAWKGTLRTEAFF. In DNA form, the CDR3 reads TGTGCCTGGAAGGGGACACTGCGCACTGAAGCTTTCTTT.

This CDR3 is CSVDDRETTEAFF. The CDR3 nucleotides are TGCAGCGTGGATGACAGGGAGACCACTGAAGCTTTCTTT. This chain connects TRBV29-1 to TRBJ1-1; 7 bases align to TRBD1. CDR1 and CDR2 from the germline V gene are SQVTM and ANQGSEA. The trim removed 6 bases at V and 4 bases at J, leaving 8 bases unmatched. CDR3 size: 13 residues.

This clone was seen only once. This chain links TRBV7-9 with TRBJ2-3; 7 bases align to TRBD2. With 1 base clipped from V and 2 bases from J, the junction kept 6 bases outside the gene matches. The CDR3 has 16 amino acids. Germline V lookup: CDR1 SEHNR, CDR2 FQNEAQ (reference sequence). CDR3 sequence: CASSLGGGRTTDTQYF. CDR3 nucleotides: TGTGCCAGCAGCTTAGGCGGGGGACGGACCACAGATACGCAGTATTTT.

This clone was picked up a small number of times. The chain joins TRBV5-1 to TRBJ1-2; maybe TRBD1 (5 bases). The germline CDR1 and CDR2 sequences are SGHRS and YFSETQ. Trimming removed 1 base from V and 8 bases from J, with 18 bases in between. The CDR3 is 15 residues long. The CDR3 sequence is CASSLQSGNAGGYTF. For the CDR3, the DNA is TGCGCCAGCAGCTTGCAGTCAGGGAACGCGGGCGGCTACACCTTC.

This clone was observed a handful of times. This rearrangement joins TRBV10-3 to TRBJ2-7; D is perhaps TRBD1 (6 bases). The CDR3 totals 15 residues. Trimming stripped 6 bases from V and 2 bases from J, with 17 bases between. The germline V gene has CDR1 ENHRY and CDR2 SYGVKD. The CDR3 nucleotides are TGTGCCATCAGGGGAGAACCAGGGACAACCTACGAGCAGTACTTC. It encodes CAIRGEPGTTYEQYF.

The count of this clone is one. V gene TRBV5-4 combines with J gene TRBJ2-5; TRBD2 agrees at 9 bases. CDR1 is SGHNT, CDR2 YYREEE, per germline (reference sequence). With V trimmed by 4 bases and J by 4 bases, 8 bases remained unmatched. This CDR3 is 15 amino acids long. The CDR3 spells CASSRGRGVGETQYF. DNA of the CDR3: TGTGCCAGCAGCCGCGGGAGGGGGGTAGGAGAGACCCAGTACTTC. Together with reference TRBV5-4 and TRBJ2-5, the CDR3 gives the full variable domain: ETGVTQSPTHLIKTRGQQVTLRCSSQSGHNTVSWYQQALGQGPQFIFQYYREEENGRGNFPPRFSGLQFPNYSSELNVNALELDDSALYLCASSRGRGVGETQYFGPGTRLLVL.

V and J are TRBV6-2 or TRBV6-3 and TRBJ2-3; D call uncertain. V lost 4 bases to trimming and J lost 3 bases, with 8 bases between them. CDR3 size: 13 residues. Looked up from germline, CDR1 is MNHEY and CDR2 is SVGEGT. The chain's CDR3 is CASSSTSTDTQYF. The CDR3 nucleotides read TGTGCCAGCAGTTCGACCTCGACAGATACGCAGTATTTT.

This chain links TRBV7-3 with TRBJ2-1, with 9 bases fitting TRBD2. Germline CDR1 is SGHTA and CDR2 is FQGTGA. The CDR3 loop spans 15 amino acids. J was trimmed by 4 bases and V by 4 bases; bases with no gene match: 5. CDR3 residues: CASSWGLAPYNEQFF. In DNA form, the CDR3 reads TGTGCCAGCAGCTGGGGACTAGCCCCTTACAATGAGCAGTTCTTC.

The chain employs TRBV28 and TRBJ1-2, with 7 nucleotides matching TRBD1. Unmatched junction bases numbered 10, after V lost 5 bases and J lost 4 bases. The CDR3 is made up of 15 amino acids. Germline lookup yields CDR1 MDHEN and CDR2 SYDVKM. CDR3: CASSIPSGTVYGYTF. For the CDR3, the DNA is TGTGCCAGCAGTATCCCTTCCGGGACAGTCTATGGCTACACCTTC.

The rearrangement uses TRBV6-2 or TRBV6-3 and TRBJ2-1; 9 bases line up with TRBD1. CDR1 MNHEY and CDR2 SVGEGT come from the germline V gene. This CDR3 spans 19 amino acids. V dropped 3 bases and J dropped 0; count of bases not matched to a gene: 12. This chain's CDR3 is CASSYVGQGILSSYNEQFF. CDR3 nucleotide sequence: TGTGCCAGCAGTTATGTCGGACAGGGGATCCTTAGCTCCTACAATGAGCAGTTCTTC.

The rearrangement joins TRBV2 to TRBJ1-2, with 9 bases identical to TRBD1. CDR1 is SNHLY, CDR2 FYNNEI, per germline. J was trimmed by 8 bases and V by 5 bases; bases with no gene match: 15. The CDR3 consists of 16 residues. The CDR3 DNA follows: TGTGCCAGCAGTCGTAATCCGGGACAGGGTAACAGGGGCTACACCTTC. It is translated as CASSRNPGQGNRGYTF.